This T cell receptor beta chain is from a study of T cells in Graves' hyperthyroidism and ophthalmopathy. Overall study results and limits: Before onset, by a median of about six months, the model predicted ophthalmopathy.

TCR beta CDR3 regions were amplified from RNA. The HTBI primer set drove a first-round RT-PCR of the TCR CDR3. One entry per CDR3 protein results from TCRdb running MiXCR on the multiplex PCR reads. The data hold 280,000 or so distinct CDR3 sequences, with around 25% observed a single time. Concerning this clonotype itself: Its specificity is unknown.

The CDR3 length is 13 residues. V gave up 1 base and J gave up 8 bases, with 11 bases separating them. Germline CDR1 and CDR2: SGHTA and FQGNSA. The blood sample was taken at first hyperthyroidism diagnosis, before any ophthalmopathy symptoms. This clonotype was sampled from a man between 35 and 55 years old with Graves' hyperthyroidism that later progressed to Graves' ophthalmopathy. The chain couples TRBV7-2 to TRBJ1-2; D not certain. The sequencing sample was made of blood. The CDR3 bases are TGTGCCAGCAGCTTAGGGGTATTGGTGGGCTACACCTTC. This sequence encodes CASSLGVLVGYTF.